This T cell receptor (beta chain) originates from a study of early T cells in non-severe SARS-CoV-2 infection. TCRdb called the 5' RACE reads again in MiXCR, with one record for every CDR3 protein. Of 37,000 or so distinct CDR3 sequences in the sample, 4.5% to 7.5% were seen once. Many counts were recorded for this clonotype. V lost 10 bases and J lost 5; bases outside the gene matches: 9. The CDR3 is 15 residues long. Germline lookup yields CDR1 ENHRY and CDR2 SYGVKD. Sequences were obtained from whole blood. This TCR derives from an adult who was a healthcare worker with PCR-confirmed SARS-CoV-2 infection or an uninfected control (not recorded which). The genes are TRBV10-3 and TRBJ1-6; 9 nucleotides line up with TRBD1. CDR3 bases: TGTGCCACGTTACCCGGGACAGGGAATAATTCACCCCTCCACTTT. Its protein is CATLPGTGNNSPLHF.